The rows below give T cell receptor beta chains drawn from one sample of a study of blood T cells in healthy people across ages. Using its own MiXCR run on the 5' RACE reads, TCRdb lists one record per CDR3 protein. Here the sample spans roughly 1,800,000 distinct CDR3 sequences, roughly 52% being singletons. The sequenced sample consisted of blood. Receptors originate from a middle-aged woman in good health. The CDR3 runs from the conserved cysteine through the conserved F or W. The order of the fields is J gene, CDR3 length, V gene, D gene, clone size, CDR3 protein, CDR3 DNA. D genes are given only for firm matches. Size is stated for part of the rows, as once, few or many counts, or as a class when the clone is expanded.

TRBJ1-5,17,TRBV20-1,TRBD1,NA,CSARELQGAGGNQPQHF,TGCAGTGCTAGGGAATTACAGGGGGCTGGAGGGAATCAGCCCCAGCATTTT
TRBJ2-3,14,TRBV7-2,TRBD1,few,CASSSGTGGDTQYF,TGTGCCAGCAGCTCCGGGACAGGGGGAGATACGCAGTATTTT
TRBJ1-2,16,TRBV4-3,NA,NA,CASSQDTPGNPYGYTF,TGCGCCAGCAGCCAAGATACCCCAGGGAACCCCTATGGCTACACCTTC
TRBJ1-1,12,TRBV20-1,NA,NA,CSARHSGGEAFF,TGCAGTGCTAGACACTCGGGCGGAGAAGCTTTCTTT
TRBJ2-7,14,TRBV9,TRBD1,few,CASSVTDRVEEQYF,TGTGCCAGCAGCGTGACAGACAGGGTGGAGGAGCAGTACTTC
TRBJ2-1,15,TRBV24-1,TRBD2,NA,CATSDGLAGRLEQFF,TGTGCCACCAGTGACGGGTTAGCGGGCCGTCTAGAGCAGTTCTTC
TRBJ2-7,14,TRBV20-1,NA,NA,CSAETGVANNEQYF,TGCAGTGCCGAGACAGGTGTTGCCAACAATGAGCAGTACTTC
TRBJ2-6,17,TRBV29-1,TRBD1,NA,CSVVVWDRGSGANVLTF,TGCAGCGTTGTAGTGTGGGACAGGGGCTCTGGGGCCAACGTCCTGACTTTC
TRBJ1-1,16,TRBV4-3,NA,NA,CASSQDWDEKNTEAFF,TGCGCCAGCAGCCAAGATTGGGACGAAAAGAACACTGAAGCTTTCTTT
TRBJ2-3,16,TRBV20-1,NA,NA,CSAPERRRGATDTQYF,TGCAGTGCTCCAGAAAGGCGACGGGGAGCTACAGATACGCAGTATTTT
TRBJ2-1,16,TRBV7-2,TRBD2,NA,CASSTISGSSYNEQFF,TGTGCCAGCAGCACAATCAGCGGGAGCTCCTACAATGAGCAGTTCTTC
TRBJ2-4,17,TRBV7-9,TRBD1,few,CASSSRGATGGQNIQYF,TGTGCCAGCAGCTCTAGGGGCGCGACAGGGGGGCAAAACATTCAGTACTTC
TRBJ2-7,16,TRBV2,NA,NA,CASSELLGGPLNEQYF,TGTGCCAGCAGTGAGTTACTAGGAGGTCCCCTCAATGAGCAGTACTTC
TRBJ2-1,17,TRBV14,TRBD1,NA,CASSQVQGPPAYNEQFF,TGTGCCAGCAGCCAAGTACAGGGGCCACCGGCCTACAATGAGCAGTTCTTC
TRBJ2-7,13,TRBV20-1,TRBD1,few,CSARTGASYEQYF,TGCAGTGCTAGGACAGGGGCTTCCTACGAGCAGTACTTC
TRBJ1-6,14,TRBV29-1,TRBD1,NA,CSVGTGSYNSPLHF,TGCAGCGTTGGGACAGGGTCCTATAATTCACCCCTCCACTTT
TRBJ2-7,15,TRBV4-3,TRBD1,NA,CASSQDLGGQDEQYF,TGCGCCAGCAGTCAAGATCTAGGGGGCCAGGACGAGCAGTACTTC
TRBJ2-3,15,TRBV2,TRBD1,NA,CASSQGQPITDTQYF,TGTGCCAGCAGCCAGGGACAGCCAATCACAGATACGCAGTATTTT
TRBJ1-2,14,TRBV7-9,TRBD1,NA,CASSLGDRGDGYTF,TGTGCCAGCAGCTTAGGGGACAGGGGAGATGGCTACACCTTC
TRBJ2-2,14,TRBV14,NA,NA,CASSQVTVSGELFF,TGTGCCAGCAGCCAAGTTACGGTTAGCGGGGAGCTGTTTTTT